A selection of T cell receptor beta chains follows, all from one sample in a study of identical twins. MiXCR, run by TCRdb on the 5' RACE reads, gives a single entry per CDR3 protein. The profile covers under 300,000 distinct CDR3 sequences, with over 9.5% appearing a single time and roughly 3.7% taken by the ten largest. This sample also belongs to another study, concerning yellow fever vaccine responses in identical twins.

The sample comprised memory (CD45RO+) T cells sorted from blood. Every receptor here comes from a woman between 18 and 30 years old in good health. Both conserved end residues are part of each CDR3. A D gene is named only where the DNA matches it firmly. Size is stated for part of the rows, as once, few or many counts, or as a class when the clone is expanded.

clone_size: -
v_call: TRBV20-1
j_call: TRBJ1-1
d_call: -
cdr3_aa: CSAAPQGRYTEAFF
cdr3_nt: TGCAGTGCCGCACCACAGGGCAGGTACACTGAAGCTTTCTTT

clone_size: few
v_call: TRBV9
j_call: TRBJ1-6
d_call: -
cdr3_aa: CASSVEVSGDRSLHF
cdr3_nt: TGTGCCAGCAGCGTAGAGGTATCGGGGGATAGGTCCCTCCACTTT

clone_size: few
v_call: TRBV11-2
j_call: TRBJ2-7
d_call: -
cdr3_aa: CASSLGVDGYEQYF
cdr3_nt: TGTGCCAGCAGCTTAGGTGTTGACGGCTACGAGCAGTACTTC

clone_size: few
v_call: TRBV5-1
j_call: TRBJ2-1
d_call: TRBD1
cdr3_aa: CASSLRTGGAGNEQFF
cdr3_nt: TGCGCCAGCAGCCTAAGGACAGGGGGCGCGGGGAATGAGCAGTTCTTC

clone_size: many
v_call: TRBV12-3/TRBV12-4
j_call: TRBJ2-2
d_call: TRBD2
cdr3_aa: CASTRGGGTGELFF
cdr3_nt: TGTGCCAGCACCCGGGGGGGCGGGACCGGGGAGCTGTTTTTT

clone_size: many
v_call: TRBV12-3/TRBV12-4
j_call: TRBJ1-1
d_call: -
cdr3_aa: CASSSSRTEAFF
cdr3_nt: TGTGCCAGCAGTTCATCCCGGACGGAGGCTTTCTTT

clone_size: few
v_call: TRBV5-1
j_call: TRBJ1-1
d_call: -
cdr3_aa: CASSMTGPPEAFF
cdr3_nt: TGCGCCAGCAGCATGACAGGCCCACCTGAAGCTTTCTTT

clone_size: -
v_call: TRBV19
j_call: TRBJ2-2
d_call: -
cdr3_aa: CASSPSKDRPGELFF
cdr3_nt: TGTGCCAGTAGCCCCTCCAAGGACCGCCCCGGGGAGCTGTTTTTT

clone_size: few
v_call: TRBV6-1
j_call: TRBJ2-7
d_call: -
cdr3_aa: CASSPAGIVEYEQYF
cdr3_nt: TGTGCCAGCAGCCCCGCAGGTATAGTCGAGTACGAGCAGTACTTC

clone_size: few
v_call: TRBV19
j_call: TRBJ2-7
d_call: -
cdr3_aa: CATQGSSEFGEQYF
cdr3_nt: TGTGCCACCCAAGGATCATCGGAGTTCGGCGAGCAGTACTTC